Listed here are 24 T cell receptor beta chains from one sample, sequenced in a study of CD8+ T cells in alopecia areata. Extracted RNA was reverse transcribed, and the resulting cDNA served as sequencing template. The repertoire was sequenced with immunoSEQ multiplex PCR; TCRdb's copy has only in-frame clones and lacks some. Of 150,000 to 200,000 clones in the sample, about 66% were seen once. The sample was CD8+ T cells sorted from blood, taken at week 0. The source is a human donor with alopecia areata.

The chain links TRBV13 to TRBJ1-6, with D tentatively TRBD1 (5 bases). The CDR3 is 15 residues long. V shed 5 bases and J shed 5 bases, with 13 bases lying between them. Germline V gene data show CDR1 as PRHDT and CDR2 as FYEKMQ (reference sequence). CDR3 nucleotides: TGTGCCAGCAGCGGCCCGACAGATGATAATTCACCCCTCCACTTT. Translating it yields CASSGPTDDNSPLHF.

As DNA, the CDR3 is TGTGCCTGGAGTGTTAGGCGGGGAGCCTACGAGCAGTACTTC. Protein: CAWSVRRGAYEQYF. The chain couples TRBV30 to TRBJ2-7; D is possibly TRBD2 (6 bases). In germline, CDR1 is GTSNPN, CDR2 SVGIG (reference sequence). V was clipped by 0 bases and J by 2 bases, with 11 bases between them. This CDR3 is built from 14 residues.

The chain carries TRBV5-6 and TRBJ1-6; 7 bases are shared with TRBD1. Germline trimming cut 4 bases from V and 6 bases from J; bases unmatched to any gene: 4. Germline CDR1 reads SGHDT; CDR2 reads YYEEEE. This CDR3 contains 14 residues. CDR3 protein: CASSMGQINSPLHF. The CDR3 DNA is TGTGCCAGCAGCATGGGACAGATTAATTCACCCCTCCACTTT.

This clone has a handful of counts. In the same sample, other DNA sequences code for this CDR3. This sequence joins TRBV13 and TRBJ2-5; D might be TRBD1 or TRBD2, each matching 5 bases. Per germline, CDR1 PRHDT and CDR2 FYEKMQ (reference sequence). Trimming pared 3 bases from V and 4 bases from J, leaving 6 bases between. The CDR3 is 12 residues long. CDR3 in DNA: TGTGCCAGCAGCTTGGGACGAGAGACCCAGTACTTC. This translates into CASSLGRETQYF.

A few counts support this clone. The chain carries TRBV7-9 and TRBJ1-5, with 7 nucleotides matching TRBD1. The CDR3 has 13 amino acids. With 5 bases clipped from V and 11 bases from J, the junction kept 9 bases outside the gene matches. Germline assignment: CDR1 SEHNR and CDR2 FQNEAQ (reference sequence). CDR3 bases: TGTGCCAGCAGCCCCCCCCAGGGGGACACCCAGCATTTT. Its protein is CASSPPQGDTQHF. Full variable domain (rest looked up from reference TRBV7-9 and TRBJ1-5): DTGVSQNPRHKITKRGQNVTFRCDPISEHNRLYWYRQTLGQGPEFLTYFQNEAQLEKSRLLSDRFSAERPKGSFSTLEIQRTEQGDSAMYLCASSPPQGDTQHFGDGTRLSIL.

This clone was picked up a small number of times. The chain employs TRBV29-1 and TRBJ2-7; perhaps TRBD1 as D (5 bases). The V end was cut by 5 bases, the J end by 5 bases, with 16 bases between. The CDR3 covers 13 residues. The germline V gene has CDR1 SQVTM and CDR2 ANQGSEA. CDR3 DNA sequence: TGCAGCGTTTATTGGCAGGGTAACGACGAGCAGTACTTC. Protein sequence: CSVYWQGNDEQYF.

The rearrangement uses TRBV5-1 and TRBJ1-1; a weak D match, TRBD1 (6 bases). The germline V gene encodes CDR1 SGHRS and CDR2 YFSETQ. The length of the CDR3 is 13 residues. V lost 4 bases to trimming and J lost 4 bases, with 11 bases between them. CDR3 protein: CASSEDSFTEAFF. For the CDR3, the DNA is TGCGCCAGCAGCGAGGACAGCTTCACTGAAGCTTTCTTT.

The chain joins TRBV29-1 to TRBJ1-2; a possible D gene is TRBD1 (6 bases). Germline V CDR1 and CDR2: SQVTM, ANQGSEA. Trimming left V 1 base short and J 4 bases short, with 10 bases between. The CDR3 extends over 13 amino acids. CDR3 nucleotide sequence: TGCAGCGTTGAAGTCGACAGGAGCTATGGCTACACCTTC. As protein: CSVEVDRSYGYTF.

The V call is TRBV7-6, the J call TRBJ2-3, with a weak D call TRBD1 (5 bases). Trimming removed 6 bases from V and 2 bases from J, with 9 bases in between. CDR1 SGHVS and CDR2 FNYEAQ come from the germline V gene. The CDR3 loop spans 13 amino acids. The CDR3 loop reads CASRRQSTDTQYF. The DNA for the CDR3 is TGTGCCAGCAGACGACAGTCCACAGATACGCAGTATTTT.

This clone was seen a handful of times. The chain couples TRBV4-1 to TRBJ2-7, with D possibly matching TRBD1 (6 bases). The CDR3 spans 14 residues. Germline V gives CDR1 MGHRA, CDR2 YSYEKL. The V gene lost 1 base and the J gene lost 5 bases, with 12 bases spanning the gap. This CDR3 is CASSQAAKGDEQYF. The CDR3 coding sequence is TGCGCCAGCAGCCAAGCCGCGAAGGGGGACGAGCAGTACTTC.

This rearrangement joins TRBV9 to TRBJ2-1; 7 bases are shared with TRBD1. Germline V gene lookup returns CDR1 SGDLS and CDR2 YYNGEE. This CDR3 region has 15 residues. The V gene end was trimmed by 2 bases and the J gene end by 4 bases; junction bases not matched to a gene: 6. The CDR3 nucleotides read TGTGCCAGCAGCGTGGCCGGGACAGAGTACAATGAGCAGTTCTTC. The encoded protein is CASSVAGTEYNEQFF.

J is TRBJ1-1 and V is TRBV7-9; D not resolved. V was clipped by 1 base and J by 10 bases, with 16 bases between them. Germline V gene lookup returns CDR1 SEHNR and CDR2 FQNEAQ (reference sequence). The CDR3 loop spans 14 amino acids. For the CDR3, the DNA is TGTGCCAGCAGCTTAGATTTACCGGGCGAAACAGCTTTCTTT. This sequence encodes CASSLDLPGETAFF.

J is TRBJ2-2 and V is TRBV9, with 9 bases aligning to TRBD2. CDR1 SGDLS and CDR2 YYNGEE come from the germline V gene. This CDR3 has 18 amino acids. V was pared by 3 bases and J by 5 bases, with 14 bases of the junction left unmatched. CDR3 amino acids: CASSAQSGGTSPTGELFF. The CDR3 DNA reads as TGTGCCAGCAGCGCACAAAGCGGGGGGACATCCCCAACCGGGGAGCTGTTTTTT.

This clone appeared a few times. V and J are TRBV2 and TRBJ2-5; D might be TRBD2 (5 bases). Germline CDR1 is SNHLY and CDR2 is FYNNEI. This CDR3 region has 15 residues. V lost 5 bases and J lost 5, with 18 bases in between. For the CDR3, the DNA is TGTGCCAGCAGTCCGAAGCTGGGAGAAGTGGAGACCCAGTACTTC. As protein: CASSPKLGEVETQYF.

The V and J genes are TRBV30 and TRBJ1-2; the D is unclear. Per the germline V gene, CDR1 is GTSNPN and CDR2 is SVGIG (reference sequence). The CDR3 extends over 14 amino acids. Trimming took 0 bases from V and 1 from J, leaving 9 bases between them. CDR3 nucleotide sequence: TGTGCCTGGAGTGTACCCAGTCTTAACTATGGCTACACCTTC. It specifies CAWSVPSLNYGYTF.

The chain carries TRBV12-5 and TRBJ1-4; D gene unclear. With 6 bases removed from V and 0 bases from J, the gap between germline ends came to 8 bases. Germline CDR1 reads LGHNT; CDR2 reads FRNRAP. The CDR3 covers 14 residues. The CDR3 DNA reads as TGTGCTAGTGGGGACCGAACAACTAATGAAAAACTGTTTTTT. This sequence encodes CASGDRTTNEKLFF.

Only a few counts were recorded for this clone. The chain joins TRBV5-1 to TRBJ2-3; a weak D match, TRBD2 (5 bases). With 5 bases removed from V and 5 bases from J, the gap between germline ends came to 9 bases. This CDR3 comprises 12 residues. Germline V gives CDR1 SGHRS, CDR2 YFSETQ. DNA of the CDR3: TGCGCCAGCAGAGGACTGCAAGATACGCAGTATTTT. Amino acid sequence: CASRGLQDTQYF.

The count of this clone is one. V is TRBV29-1 and J is TRBJ2-4, with 7 bases matching TRBD1. The CDR3 covers 17 residues. Looked up from germline, CDR1 is SQVTM and CDR2 is ANQGSEA. Germline trimming cut 0 bases from V and 3 bases from J; bases unmatched to any gene: 11. This CDR3 is CSVEEVIGGSDKNIQYF. The CDR3 nucleotides read TGCAGCGTTGAAGAAGTGATAGGGGGCTCTGACAAAAACATTCAGTACTTC.

The rearrangement links TRBV6-5 to TRBJ2-5; D is unresolved. The CDR3 spans 15 residues. V was shortened by 4 bases and J by 1 base, with 13 bases between the two germline ends. Germline CDR1 and CDR2: MNHEY and SVGAGI. The CDR3 DNA reads TGTGCCAGCAGTTTAGGCAGCGTACCCCAAGAGACCCAGTACTTC. Protein sequence: CASSLGSVPQETQYF.

This clone was seen only a few times. V and J are TRBV5-6 and TRBJ1-6; no clear D. V was pared by 0 bases and J by 5 bases, with 9 bases between. CDR1 and CDR2 from the germline V gene are SGHDT and YYEEEE. The CDR3 consists of 15 residues. The CDR3 DNA sequence: TGTGCCAGCAGCTTGGTGGTCGACAATAATTCACCCCTCCACTTT. Amino acids: CASSLVVDNNSPLHF.

The chain uses TRBV29-1 and TRBJ1-5; a possible D gene is TRBD1 (5 bases). The CDR3 extends over 13 amino acids. Trimming stripped 4 bases from V and 6 bases from J, with 13 bases between. CDR1 SQVTM and CDR2 ANQGSEA come from the germline V gene. The DNA for the CDR3 is TGCAGCGTTGGGGTAGGGGCCCGTCAGCCCCAGCATTTT. It specifies CSVGVGARQPQHF.

CDR3 amino acids: CASSLAPKREEKLFF. The CDR3 DNA reads TGTGCCAGCAGCTTAGCCCCCAAACGAGAGGAAAAACTGTTTTTT. The gene calls are TRBV7-2 and TRBJ1-4; D is ambiguous. In germline, CDR1 is SGHTA, CDR2 FQGNSA. V dropped 0 bases and J dropped 8 bases, with 13 bases sitting between them. This CDR3 is built from 15 residues.

The J gene is TRBJ2-7, the V gene TRBV13; the match to TRBD1 covers 9 bases. The CDR3 spans 14 residues. V shed 5 bases and J 3 bases; nucleotides not matched to a gene: 5. Germline CDR1 and CDR2: PRHDT and FYEKMQ (reference sequence). CDR3 bases: TGTGCCAGCAGCCCTGGGACAGGGTACTACGAGCAGTACTTC. It translates to CASSPGTGYYEQYF.

As concerns this clone: A much larger clonotype is one base distant, so this may be a read error. The V and J genes are TRBV28 and TRBJ1-1; D unclear. The length of the CDR3 is 13 residues. V lost 2 bases, J lost 1 base, and 5 bases lay in between. Germline V gives CDR1 MDHEN, CDR2 SYDVKM. This CDR3 is CASSLGQNTEAFF. The CDR3 DNA follows: TGTGCCAGCAGTTTAGGCCAGAACACTGAAGCTTTCTTT.